Below are 25 T cell receptor beta chains sequenced from a single sample in a study of shared clonotypes between healthy human individuals. Produced via immunoSEQ multiplex PCR; TCRdb's table is partial and in-frame only. The data hold some 2.1 million clones, with just under 95% observed a single time. In the naive CD8 group, cells lacked CD45RO and were positively selected for CCR7, so terminally differentiated effector memory CD45RA+ cells were left out. The sequenced sample was naive CD8+ T cells from PBMCs. The receptor source for this set is a young man in good health. Some clones in this sample may be carry-over from other donors' samples.

This chain uses TRBV6-6 with TRBJ1-2; D is ambiguous. Germline CDR1 and CDR2: MNHNY and SVGAGI (reference sequence). CDR3 length: 14 amino acids. Trimming left V 4 bases short and J 8 bases short, with 17 bases between. CDR3 DNA sequence: TGTGCCAGCAGTTCCTTACCTTACGAGATGGGCTACACCTTC. Amino acid sequence: CASSSLPYEMGYTF.

The chain links TRBV19 to TRBJ1-4, with D possibly TRBD1 on 6 matching bases. The ends were cut back, 10 bases at V and 7 bases at J, with 13 bases in the middle. Germline V gene sequence: CDR1 LNHDA, CDR2 SQIVND (reference sequence). The CDR3 spans 12 residues. The CDR3 DNA is TGTGCCACTGGTAGGGGGAGTGAAAAACTGTTTTTT. It encodes CATGRGSEKLFF.

The chain recombines TRBV6-6 with TRBJ2-2, with TRBD2 identical over 9 bases. CDR1 is MNHNY and CDR2 is SVGAGI in the germline V gene (reference sequence). The J segment lost 7 bases and the V segment lost 6 bases, leaving 9 bases of the junction unmatched. The CDR3 covers 15 residues. CDR3 bases: TGTGCCAGCAGGACTAGCGGAGGCGAGGGCGGGGAGCTGTTTTTT. This codes for CASRTSGGEGGELFF.

The V and J genes are TRBV6-6 and TRBJ1-2; D gene ambiguous. Germline lookup yields CDR1 MNHNY and CDR2 SVGAGI (reference sequence). This CDR3 contains 13 residues. Trimming removed 7 bases at V and 4 bases at J, with 13 bases between. The CDR3 bases are TGTGCCAGCACCACCGGGAATTCCTATGGCTACACCTTC. It yields the protein CASTTGNSYGYTF.

The V and J genes are TRBV28 and TRBJ1-5; 7 bases align to TRBD1. Trimming took 0 bases from V and 14 from J; bases not matched to a gene: 13. This CDR3 comprises 15 residues. CDR1 and CDR2 from the germline V gene are MDHEN and SYDVKM. This CDR3 is CASSLWDRPLQIKHF. DNA for the CDR3: TGTGCCAGCAGTTTATGGGACAGGCCCTTACAAATCAAGCATTTT.

The CDR3 loop reads CATSSSFDFSVPNEKLFF. The DNA of the CDR3 is TGTGCCACCAGCAGCTCTTTTGACTTCTCAGTACCTAATGAAAAACTGTTTTTT. The chain uses TRBV15 and TRBJ1-4; D unclear. CDR3 length: 18 amino acids. The V end was cut by 3 bases, the J end by 3 bases, with 20 bases between. Per germline, CDR1 LNHNV and CDR2 YYDKDF (reference sequence).

The rearrangement links TRBV4-3 to TRBJ2-7, with 7 nucleotides matching TRBD1. There are 14 residues in the CDR3. V lost 1 base and J lost 5; bases outside the gene matches: 5. From germline, CDR1 is LGHNA and CDR2 YSLEER. CDR3 protein: CASSQVNRGNEQYF. CDR3 nucleotides: TGCGCCAGCAGCCAAGTAAACAGGGGTAACGAGCAGTACTTC.

The chain recombines TRBV4-2 with TRBJ2-1, with TRBD2 identical over 12 bases. CDR1 and CDR2 (germline): LGHNA, YNFKEQ. The CDR3 is made up of 16 amino acids. Unmatched junction bases numbered 3, after V lost 2 bases and J lost 4 bases. This chain's CDR3 is CASSQTTSGRYNEQFF. The CDR3 nucleotides read TGTGCCAGCAGCCAAACTACTAGCGGGAGGTACAATGAGCAGTTCTTC.

This chain connects TRBV29-1 to TRBJ1-1; perhaps TRBD1 as D (5 bases). The CDR3 contains 12 residues. CDR1 is SQVTM and CDR2 is ANQGSEA in the germline V gene. The V and J ends lost 6 bases and 3 bases respectively, with 11 bases between them. The CDR3 DNA reads as TGCAGCGTAAAGGGACCTTACACTGAAGCTTTCTTT. Protein sequence: CSVKGPYTEAFF.

This sequence joins TRBV30 and TRBJ1-4; D gene unclear. Germline CDR1 GTSNPN, CDR2 SVGIG (reference sequence). Between the trimmed V and J ends, which lost 2 bases and 8 bases, there was a span of 9 bases. The CDR3 contains 12 residues. The chain's CDR3 is CAWSFITEKLFF. The CDR3 DNA follows: TGTGCCTGGAGTTTCATAACCGAAAAACTGTTTTTT.

The rearrangement links TRBV2 to TRBJ2-2, with a possible D match to TRBD1 (6 bases). The CDR3 extends over 17 amino acids. From germline, CDR1 is SNHLY and CDR2 FYNNEI. V gave up 5 bases and J gave up 5 bases, with 21 bases separating them. The CDR3 DNA is TGTGCCAGCAGTACTACCCCCTTAGGGGGAAAGACCGGGGAGCTGTTTTTT. This sequence encodes CASSTTPLGGKTGELFF. Looking up the rest from reference TRBV2 and TRBJ2-2 gives the full variable domain: EPEVTQTPSHQVTQMGQEVILRCVPISNHLYFYWYRQILGQKVEFLVSFYNNEISEKSEIFDDQFSVERPDGSNFTLKIRSTKLEDSAMYFCASSTTPLGGKTGELFFGEGSRLTVL.

This sequence joins TRBV7-9 and TRBJ2-1; D uncertain. The CDR3 has 17 residues. Trimming stripped 4 bases from V and 0 bases from J, with 16 bases between. From germline, CDR1 is SEHNR and CDR2 FQNEAQ (reference sequence). The CDR3 loop is CASSSSRETFSYNEQFF. In DNA form, the CDR3 reads TGTGCCAGCAGCTCCTCCCGAGAGACTTTCTCCTACAATGAGCAGTTCTTC. Supplemented by reference TRBV7-9 and TRBJ2-1, the full variable domain reads DTGVSQNPRHKITKRGQNVTFRCDPISEHNRLYWYRQTLGQGPEFLTYFQNEAQLEKSRLLSDRFSAERPKGSFSTLEIQRTEQGDSAMYLCASSSSRETFSYNEQFFGPGTRLTVL.

This sequence joins TRBV4-3 and TRBJ1-5; no definite D call. V lost 0 bases and J lost 7, with 7 bases in between. Germline lookup yields CDR1 LGHNA and CDR2 YSLEER. This CDR3 spans 13 amino acids. The CDR3 region has the DNA TGCGCCAGCAGCCAAGATTATGGCCAGCCCCAGCATTTT. Amino acid sequence: CASSQDYGQPQHF.

The chain carries TRBV14 and TRBJ2-7; D possibly uses TRBD1 or TRBD2 (6 bases each). The CDR3 extends over 17 amino acids. The V gene lost 1 base and the J gene lost 0 bases, with 16 bases spanning the gap. Germline assignment: CDR1 SGHDN and CDR2 FVKESK. This CDR3 is CASSQAFFGGTSYEQYF. The CDR3 nucleotides read TGTGCCAGCAGCCAAGCGTTCTTCGGGGGCACCTCCTACGAGCAGTACTTC.

This clone has just one count. Sequence at one end of the junction differs from germline and may be a read error. The V and J genes are TRBV27 and TRBJ2-5; D tentatively reads TRBD1 or TRBD2 (6 bases each). This CDR3 spans 15 amino acids. The germline V gene has CDR1 MNHEY and CDR2 SMNVEV (reference sequence). The CDR3 loop reads CAGSDDPGARGTQYF. CDR3 in DNA: TGTGCCGGCAGCGACGATCCGGGGGCCCGGGGTACCCAGTACTTC.

This clone was picked up one time. The chain joins TRBV29-1 to TRBJ2-2; 7 bases are shared with TRBD1. From germline, CDR1 is SQVTM and CDR2 ANQGSEA. The CDR3 totals 15 residues. V shed 0 bases, J shed 7 bases, and the junction held 8 bases outside the gene matches. CDR3 in DNA: TGCAGCGTTGAAGAATTAACAGGGGCTGGCGGGGAGCTGTTTTTT. It is translated as CSVEELTGAGGELFF.

CDR3 in DNA: TGTGCCAGCAGTTTATCGACAGGTACCAGCAATCAGCCCCAGCATTTT. Its translation is CASSLSTGTSNQPQHF. The chain links TRBV27 to TRBJ1-5; a possible D gene is TRBD1 (6 bases). The CDR3 sequence is 16 residues long. CDR1 and CDR2 from the germline V gene are MNHEY and SMNVEV (reference sequence). Trimming shortened V by 0 bases and J by 1 base, and 10 bases separated the two germline ends.

J is TRBJ1-5 and V is TRBV28; D is uncertain. The CDR3 is made up of 15 amino acids. Germline assignment: CDR1 MDHEN and CDR2 SYDVKM. The V and J ends lost 1 base and 6 bases respectively, with 13 bases between them. The DNA of the CDR3 is TGTGCCAGCAGTTTATCCCAGGATTTCCGTCAGCCCCAGCATTTT. This encodes CASSLSQDFRQPQHF.

The CDR3 is CASTSALISGYGYTF. The CDR3 DNA reads as TGTGCCAGCACCTCCGCACTCATCTCCGGCTATGGCTACACCTTC. This chain uses TRBV6-5 with TRBJ1-2; D remains unclear. V shed 7 bases and J shed 4 bases, with 19 bases lying between them. The germline V gene has CDR1 MNHEY and CDR2 SVGAGI. The CDR3 contains 15 residues.

This chain uses TRBV27 with TRBJ2-7, with D maybe TRBD2 (5 bases). CDR3 length equals 15 residues. V was pared by 5 bases and J by 3 bases, with 17 bases between. Germline V gives CDR1 MNHEY, CDR2 SMNVEV (reference sequence). The chain's CDR3 is CASSRVSGHLYEQYF. DNA of the CDR3: TGTGCCAGCAGTCGGGTCAGCGGCCACCTCTACGAGCAGTACTTC.

The chain joins TRBV5-1 to TRBJ1-1, with D perhaps TRBD1 (5 bases). The germline V and J ends were trimmed by 1 base and 3 bases, with 16 bases remaining between them. Germline V lookup: CDR1 SGHRS, CDR2 YFSETQ. The CDR3 sequence is 16 residues long. CDR3 in amino acids: CASSLLGAPLDTEAFF. CDR3 DNA sequence: TGCGCCAGCAGCTTGCTAGGGGCCCCATTGGACACTGAAGCTTTCTTT.

The J gene is TRBJ2-1, the V gene TRBV7-9, with TRBD2 matching 11 bases. V lost 5 bases, J lost 8 bases, and 17 bases stayed unmatched. This CDR3 contains 18 residues. Per germline, CDR1 SEHNR and CDR2 FQNEAQ (reference sequence). Here the CDR3 reads CASSRPYLTSGAVDEQFF. The CDR3 DNA reads as TGTGCCAGCAGCCGCCCGTATTTGACTAGCGGGGCGGTGGATGAGCAGTTCTTC.

The chain employs TRBV27 and TRBJ1-5; the D gene is possibly TRBD1 (5 bases). The CDR3 contains 13 residues. Trimming pared 4 bases from V and 6 bases from J, leaving 10 bases between. The germline gives CDR1 MNHEY, CDR2 SMNVEV (reference sequence). The CDR3 nucleotides are TGTGCCAGCAGTTCAAGGGGTCTTCAGCCCCAGCATTTT. Its translation: CASSSRGLQPQHF.

This clone was recorded a few times. The V call is TRBV5-1, the J call TRBJ1-1; D unresolved. Trimming pared 7 bases from V and 1 base from J, leaving 11 bases between. There are 13 residues in the CDR3. Per the germline V gene, CDR1 is SGHRS and CDR2 is YFSETQ. CDR3 coding DNA: TGCGCCAGCGCCTGGGTAACGAACACTGAAGCTTTCTTT. Residues: CASAWVTNTEAFF.

The gene calls are TRBV9 and TRBJ2-7, with TRBD1 matching over 9 bases. V shed 3 bases and J 3 bases; nucleotides not matched to a gene: 13. The CDR3 is made up of 17 amino acids. Germline V gene data show CDR1 as SGDLS and CDR2 as YYNGEE. The DNA for the CDR3 is TGTGCCAGCAGCGCCGACCGGACAGGGGACAATCGCTACGAGCAGTACTTC. Residues: CASSADRTGDNRYEQYF.